This T cell receptor (beta chain) was retrieved from a study of beta chain features in type 1 diabetes. V lost 1 base to trimming and J lost 6 bases, with 9 bases between them. Germline values: CDR1 LNHNV, CDR2 YYDKDF (reference sequence). This CDR3 region has 14 residues. Sequencing targeted expressed TCRB transcripts, as all isolated RNA had been reverse transcribed. Assay used: immunoSEQ multiplex PCR; TCRdb lists only in-frame clones, some missing. The sample includes 200,000 to 250,000 clones, about 15% of them seen just once. This clone was seen a few times. Its antigen is not known. Study observations and caveats: Patients with Type 1 diabetes showed moderately but significantly shorter TCRB CDR3s in all four CD4+ subsets.

The sequencing input was naive CD4+ T cells from blood. The receptor's source is a young man with type 1 diabetes. The chain combines TRBV15 with TRBJ1-4; TRBD1 might be the D (6 bases). The DNA for the CDR3 is TGTGCCACCAGCAGAGCAGGGGTCCATGAAAAACTGTTTTTT. Its protein product is CATSRAGVHEKLFF.